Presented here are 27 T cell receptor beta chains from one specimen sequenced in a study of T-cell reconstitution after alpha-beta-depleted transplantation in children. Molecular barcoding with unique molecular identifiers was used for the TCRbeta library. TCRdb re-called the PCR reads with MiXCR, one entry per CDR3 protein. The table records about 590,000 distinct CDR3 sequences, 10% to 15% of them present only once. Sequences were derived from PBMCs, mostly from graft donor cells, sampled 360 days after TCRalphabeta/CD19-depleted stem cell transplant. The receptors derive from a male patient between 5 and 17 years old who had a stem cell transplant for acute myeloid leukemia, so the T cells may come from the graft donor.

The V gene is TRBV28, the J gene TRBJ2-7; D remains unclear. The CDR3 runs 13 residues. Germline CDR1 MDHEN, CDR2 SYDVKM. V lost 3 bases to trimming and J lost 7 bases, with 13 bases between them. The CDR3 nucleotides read TGTGCCAGCAGTTTGCCCTTTTCTACTGAGCAGTACTTC. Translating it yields CASSLPFSTEQYF.

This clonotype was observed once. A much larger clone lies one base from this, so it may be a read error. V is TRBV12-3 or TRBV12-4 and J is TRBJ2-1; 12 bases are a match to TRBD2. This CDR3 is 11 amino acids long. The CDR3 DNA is TGTACCAGCAGACTAGCGGGAGTGCAGTTCTTC. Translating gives CTSRLAGVQFF.

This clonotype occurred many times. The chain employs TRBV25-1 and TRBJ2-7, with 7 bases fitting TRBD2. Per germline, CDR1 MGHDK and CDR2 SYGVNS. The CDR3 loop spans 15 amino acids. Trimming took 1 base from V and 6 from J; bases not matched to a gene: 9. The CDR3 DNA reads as TGTGCCAGCAGTGAATGGGGAGGGGCCCCCTCCGAGCAGTACTTC. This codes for CASSEWGGAPSEQYF.

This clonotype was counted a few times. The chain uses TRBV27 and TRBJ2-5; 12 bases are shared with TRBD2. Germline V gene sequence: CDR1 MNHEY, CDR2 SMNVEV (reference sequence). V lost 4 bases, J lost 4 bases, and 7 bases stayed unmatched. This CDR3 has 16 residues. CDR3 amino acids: CASSSLPGLAGETQYF. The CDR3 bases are TGTGCCAGCAGTTCGCTCCCGGGACTAGCGGGAGAGACCCAGTACTTC.

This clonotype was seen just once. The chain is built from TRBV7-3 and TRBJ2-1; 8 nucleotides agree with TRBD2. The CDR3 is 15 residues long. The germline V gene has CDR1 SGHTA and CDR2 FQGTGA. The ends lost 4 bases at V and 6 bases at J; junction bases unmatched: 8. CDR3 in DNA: TGTGCCAGCAGCTCCCCCGGGGGGGCGAGCAATGAGCAGTTCTTC. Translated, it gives CASSSPGGASNEQFF.

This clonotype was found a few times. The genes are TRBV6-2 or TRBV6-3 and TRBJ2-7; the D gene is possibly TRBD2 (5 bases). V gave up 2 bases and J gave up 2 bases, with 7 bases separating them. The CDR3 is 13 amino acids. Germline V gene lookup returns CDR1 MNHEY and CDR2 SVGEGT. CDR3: CASSYPGTYEQYF. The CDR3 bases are TGTGCCAGCAGTTACCCGGGAACCTACGAGCAGTACTTC.

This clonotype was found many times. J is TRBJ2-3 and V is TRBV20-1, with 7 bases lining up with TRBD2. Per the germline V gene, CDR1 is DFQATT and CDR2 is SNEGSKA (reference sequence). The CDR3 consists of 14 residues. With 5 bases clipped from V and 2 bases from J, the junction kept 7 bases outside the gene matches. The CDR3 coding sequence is TGCAGTGCTCCCCCGGGACTATCCACAGATACGCAGTATTTT. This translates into CSAPPGLSTDTQYF.

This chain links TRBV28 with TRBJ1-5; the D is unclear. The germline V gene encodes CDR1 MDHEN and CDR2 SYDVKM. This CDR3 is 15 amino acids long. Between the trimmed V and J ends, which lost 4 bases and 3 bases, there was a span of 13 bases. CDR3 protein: CASSSSLRFNQPQHF. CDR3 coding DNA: TGTGCCAGCAGTTCCTCCCTCCGCTTCAATCAGCCCCAGCATTTT.

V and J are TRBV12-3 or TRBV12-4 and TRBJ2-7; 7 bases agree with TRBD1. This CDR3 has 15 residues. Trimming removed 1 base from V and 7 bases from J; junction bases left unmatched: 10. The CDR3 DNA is TGTGCCAGCAGTTTAGTACAGGGGCCCTTTGGAGAGCAGTACTTC. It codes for CASSLVQGPFGEQYF.

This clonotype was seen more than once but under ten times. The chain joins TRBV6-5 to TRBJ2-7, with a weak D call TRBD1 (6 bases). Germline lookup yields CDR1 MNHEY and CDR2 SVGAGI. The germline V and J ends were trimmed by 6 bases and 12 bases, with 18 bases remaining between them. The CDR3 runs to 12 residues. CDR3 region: CASSPGQPTRYF. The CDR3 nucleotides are TGTGCCAGCAGCCCGGGACAACCTACGAGGTACTTC.

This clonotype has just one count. CDR3 in amino acids: CSAPLGIQTKNIQYF. CDR3 coding DNA: TGCAGTGCCCCCTTAGGGATTCAAACCAAAAACATTCAGTACTTC. The chain combines TRBV20-1 with TRBJ2-4; D gene uncertain. CDR3 length equals 15 residues. Germline CDR1 DFQATT, CDR2 SNEGSKA (reference sequence). Deletions cut 6 bases from V and 2 bases from J, with 17 bases between.

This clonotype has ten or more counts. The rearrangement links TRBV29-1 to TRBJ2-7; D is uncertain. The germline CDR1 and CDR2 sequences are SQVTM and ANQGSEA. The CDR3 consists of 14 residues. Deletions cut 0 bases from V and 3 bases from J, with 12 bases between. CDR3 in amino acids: CSVEDTPSSYEQYF. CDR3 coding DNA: TGCAGCGTTGAAGACACACCATCGAGCTACGAGCAGTACTTC.

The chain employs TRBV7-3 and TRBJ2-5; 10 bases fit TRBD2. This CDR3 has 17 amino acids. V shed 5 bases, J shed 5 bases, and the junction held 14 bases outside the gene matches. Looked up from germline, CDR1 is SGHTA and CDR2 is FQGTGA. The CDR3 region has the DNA TGTGCCAGCAGCCCCAGATCTAGCGGGAGAATCCGGGAGACCCAGTACTTC. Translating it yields CASSPRSSGRIRETQYF.

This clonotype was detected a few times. The CDR3 DNA sequence: TGTGCCAGCTCAACGGGGCAGGGTATTTACAATGAGCAGTTCTTC. Translating it yields CASSTGQGIYNEQFF. The chain combines TRBV12-3 or TRBV12-4 with TRBJ2-1; either TRBD1 or TRBD2 may supply D (5 bases each). This CDR3 is built from 15 residues. The V end was cut by 8 bases, the J end by 4 bases, with 18 bases between.

The CDR3 DNA sequence: TGCGCCAGCAGCCAAGCGGGGGAAGTCGGAGAACTGTTTTTT. Protein sequence: CASSQAGEVGELFF. The V call is TRBV4-3, the J call TRBJ1-4; the D gene is possibly TRBD1 (5 bases). This CDR3 is 14 amino acids long. V lost 1 base, J lost 12 bases, and 15 bases lay in between. The germline V gene encodes CDR1 LGHNA and CDR2 YSLEER.

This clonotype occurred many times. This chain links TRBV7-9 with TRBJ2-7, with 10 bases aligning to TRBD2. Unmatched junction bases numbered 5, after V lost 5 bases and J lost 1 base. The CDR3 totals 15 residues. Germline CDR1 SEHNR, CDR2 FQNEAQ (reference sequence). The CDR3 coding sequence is TGTGCCAGCAGCCGGACTAGCGGTCCGTCCTACGAGCAGTACTTC. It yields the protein CASSRTSGPSYEQYF.

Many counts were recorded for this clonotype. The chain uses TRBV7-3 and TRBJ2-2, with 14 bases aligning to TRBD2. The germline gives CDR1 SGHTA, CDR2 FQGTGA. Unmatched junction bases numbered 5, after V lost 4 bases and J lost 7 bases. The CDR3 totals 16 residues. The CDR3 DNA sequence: TGTGCCAGCAGCTCCCAGGGACTAGCGGGAGTCGGGGAGCTGTTTTTT. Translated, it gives CASSSQGLAGVGELFF.

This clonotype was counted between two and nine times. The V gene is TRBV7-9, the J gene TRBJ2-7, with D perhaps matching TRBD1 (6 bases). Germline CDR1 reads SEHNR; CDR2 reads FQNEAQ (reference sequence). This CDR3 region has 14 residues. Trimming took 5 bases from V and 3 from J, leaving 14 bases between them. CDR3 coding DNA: TGTGCCAGCAGCCCAAGGACAGCTTACTACGAGCAGTACTTC. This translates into CASSPRTAYYEQYF.

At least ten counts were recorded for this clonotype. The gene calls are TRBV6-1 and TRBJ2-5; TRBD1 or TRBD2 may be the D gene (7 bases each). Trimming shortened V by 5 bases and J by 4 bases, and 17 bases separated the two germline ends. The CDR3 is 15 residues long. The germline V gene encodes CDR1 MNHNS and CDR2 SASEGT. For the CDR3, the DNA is TGTGCCAGCAGTCCCCAGGGGGGGTTAGGAGAGACCCAGTACTTC. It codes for CASSPQGGLGETQYF.

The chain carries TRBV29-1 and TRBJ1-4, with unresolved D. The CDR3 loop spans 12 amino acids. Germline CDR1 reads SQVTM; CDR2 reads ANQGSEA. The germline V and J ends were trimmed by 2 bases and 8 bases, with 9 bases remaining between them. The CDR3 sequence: CSVERVEEKLFF. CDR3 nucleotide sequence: TGCAGCGTTGAAAGGGTTGAGGAAAAACTGTTTTTT. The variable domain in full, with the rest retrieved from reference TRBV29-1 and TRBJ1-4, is SAVISQKPSRDICQRGTSLTIQCQVDSQVTMMFWYRQQPGQSLTLIATANQGSEATYESGFVIDKFPISRPNLTFSTLTVSNMSPEDSSIYLCSVERVEEKLFFGSGTQLSVL.

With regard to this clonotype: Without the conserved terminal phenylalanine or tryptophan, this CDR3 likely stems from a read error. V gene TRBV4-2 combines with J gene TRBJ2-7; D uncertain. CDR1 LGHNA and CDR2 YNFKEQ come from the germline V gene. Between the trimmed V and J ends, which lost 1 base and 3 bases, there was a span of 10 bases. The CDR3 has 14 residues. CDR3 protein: CASSQGPWVYEQYL. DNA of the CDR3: TGTGCCAGCAGCCAAGGTCCCTGGGTCTACGAGCAGTACTTA.

CDR3 sequence reads: CASSQDWLGSYNEQFF. The CDR3 nucleotides read TGTGCCAGCAGCCAAGACTGGCTCGGCTCCTACAATGAGCAGTTCTTC. This chain connects TRBV4-2 to TRBJ2-1; unclear D gene. Germline loops: CDR1 LGHNA, CDR2 YNFKEQ. This CDR3 is 16 amino acids long. Trimming stripped 0 bases from V and 0 bases from J, with 9 bases between.

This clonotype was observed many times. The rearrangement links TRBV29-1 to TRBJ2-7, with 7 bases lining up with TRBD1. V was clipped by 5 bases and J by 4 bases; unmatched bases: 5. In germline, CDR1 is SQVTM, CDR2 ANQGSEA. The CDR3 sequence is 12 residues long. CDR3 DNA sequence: TGCAGCGTTAGGACAGGACATTACGAGCAGTACTTC. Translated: CSVRTGHYEQYF.

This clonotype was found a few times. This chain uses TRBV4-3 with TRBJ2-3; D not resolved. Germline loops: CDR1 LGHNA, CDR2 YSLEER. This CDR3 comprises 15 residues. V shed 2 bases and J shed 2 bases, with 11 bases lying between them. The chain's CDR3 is CASSQHPGYTDTQYF. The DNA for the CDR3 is TGCGCCAGCAGCCAACACCCCGGGTACACAGATACGCAGTATTTT.

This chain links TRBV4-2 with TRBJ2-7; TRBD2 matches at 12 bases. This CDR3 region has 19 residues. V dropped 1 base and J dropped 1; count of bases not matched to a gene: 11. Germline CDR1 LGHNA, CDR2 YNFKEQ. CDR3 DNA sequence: TGTGCCAGCAGCCAAGCAACAGGGATTGGACTAGCGGGGTCCTACGAGCAGTACTTC. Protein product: CASSQATGIGLAGSYEQYF.

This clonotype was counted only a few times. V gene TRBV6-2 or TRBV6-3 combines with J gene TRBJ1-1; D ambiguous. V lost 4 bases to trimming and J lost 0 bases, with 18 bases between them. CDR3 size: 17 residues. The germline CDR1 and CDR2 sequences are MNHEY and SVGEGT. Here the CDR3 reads CASSSRLIGVMNTEAFF. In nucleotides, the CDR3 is TGTGCCAGCAGTTCCAGACTCATTGGGGTCATGAACACTGAAGCTTTCTTT.

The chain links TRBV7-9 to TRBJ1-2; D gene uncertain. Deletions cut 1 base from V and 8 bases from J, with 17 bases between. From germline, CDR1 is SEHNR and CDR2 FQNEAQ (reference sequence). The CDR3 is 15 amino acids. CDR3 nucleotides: TGTGCCAGCAGCTTAGTCGAACCGCGCTTAGGAGGCTACACCTTC. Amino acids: CASSLVEPRLGGYTF.